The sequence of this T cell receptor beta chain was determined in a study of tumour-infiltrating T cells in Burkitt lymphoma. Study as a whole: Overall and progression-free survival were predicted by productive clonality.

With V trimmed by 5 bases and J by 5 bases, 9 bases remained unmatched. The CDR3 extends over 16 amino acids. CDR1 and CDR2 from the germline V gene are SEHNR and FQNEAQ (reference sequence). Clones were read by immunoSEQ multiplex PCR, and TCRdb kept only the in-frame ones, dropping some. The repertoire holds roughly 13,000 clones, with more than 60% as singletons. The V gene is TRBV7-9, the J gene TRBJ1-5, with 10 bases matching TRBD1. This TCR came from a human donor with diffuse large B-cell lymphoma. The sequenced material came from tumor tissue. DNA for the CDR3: TGTGCCAGCAGCAAGAGGGGACAGGGGCGCCATCAGCCCCAGCATTTT. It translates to CASSKRGQGRHQPQHF.